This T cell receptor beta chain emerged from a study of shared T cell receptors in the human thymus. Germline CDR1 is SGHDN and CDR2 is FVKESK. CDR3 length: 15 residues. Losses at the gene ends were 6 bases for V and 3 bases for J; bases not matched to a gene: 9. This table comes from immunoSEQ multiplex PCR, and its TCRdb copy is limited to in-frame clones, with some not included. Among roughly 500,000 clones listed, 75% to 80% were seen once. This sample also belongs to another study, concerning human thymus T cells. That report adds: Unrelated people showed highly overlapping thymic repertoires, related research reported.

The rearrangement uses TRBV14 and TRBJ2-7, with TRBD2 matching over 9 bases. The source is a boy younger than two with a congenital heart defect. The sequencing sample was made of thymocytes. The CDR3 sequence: CASRPSGRSFYEQYF. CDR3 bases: TGTGCCAGCAGGCCAAGCGGGAGGTCTTTCTACGAGCAGTACTTC.